Listed below are T cell receptor beta chains from one sample, sequenced in a study of T cell repertoires in aging, cancer and after chemotherapy. TCRdb reanalysed the multiplex PCR reads using MiXCR and keeps one entry per CDR3 protein. The data hold thousands of distinct CDR3 sequences, with around 22% observed a single time. The sample consisted of blood. The receptors shown here come from a human donor with a blood cancer. The donor label of this sample is uncertain. Both conserved end residues are part of each CDR3.

V	J	CDR3
TRBV7-6	TRBJ2-2	CASSLTTKNTGELFF
TRBV19	TRBJ2-7	CASRSVSYEQYF
TRBV6-1	TRBJ2-2	CASSPRQGAAGELFF
TRBV13	TRBJ2-5	CASSFGQQETQYF
TRBV15	TRBJ2-5	CATSRAALPEGETQYF
TRBV29-1	TRBJ2-1	CSVGGTSLYNEQFF
TRBV5-1	TRBJ1-4	CASKQGSPTNEKLFF
TRBV11-2	TRBJ2-1	CASSPTPYNEQFF
TRBV12-3/TRBV12-4	TRBJ2-1	CASRTGAAEQFF
TRBV29-1	TRBJ1-2	CSVVSRDYHGYTF
TRBV12-3/TRBV12-4	TRBJ2-2	CASSPPRARTGELFF